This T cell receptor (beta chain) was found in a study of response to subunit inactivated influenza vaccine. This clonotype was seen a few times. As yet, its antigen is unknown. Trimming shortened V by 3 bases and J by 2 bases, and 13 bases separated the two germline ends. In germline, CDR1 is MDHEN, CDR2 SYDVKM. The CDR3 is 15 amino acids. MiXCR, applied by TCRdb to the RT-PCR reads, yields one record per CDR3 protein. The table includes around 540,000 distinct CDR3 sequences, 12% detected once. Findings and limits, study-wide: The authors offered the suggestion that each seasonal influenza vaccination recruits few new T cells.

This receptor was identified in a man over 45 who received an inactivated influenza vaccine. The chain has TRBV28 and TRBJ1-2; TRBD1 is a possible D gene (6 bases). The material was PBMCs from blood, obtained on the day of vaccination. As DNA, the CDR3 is TGTGCCAGCAGTTTCGGGCGAACAGGGAACTATGGCTACACCTTC. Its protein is CASSFGRTGNYGYTF.